The 22 T cell receptor beta chains below were found in one sample sequenced in a study of T-cell reconstitution after alpha-beta-depleted transplantation in children. Molecular barcoding with unique molecular identifiers was used for the TCRbeta library. MiXCR, applied by TCRdb to the PCR reads, yields one record per CDR3 protein. The sample lists around 700,000 distinct CDR3 sequences; about an eighth were seen once. The sample here was PBMCs, taken before TCRalphabeta/CD19-depleted stem cell transplant. These receptor sequences come from a girl aged 2-10 years with congenital amegakaryocytic thrombocytopenia, due to receive a stem cell transplant.

The chain links TRBV5-5 to TRBJ1-2; D is undetermined. The V gene's germline CDR1 is SGHKS and CDR2 YYEKEE (reference sequence). The V and J ends lost 1 base and 7 bases respectively, with 17 bases between them. This CDR3 comprises 15 residues. This CDR3 reads CASSLYVTGLSGYTF. In nucleotides, the CDR3 is TGTGCCAGCAGCTTGTATGTCACGGGATTAAGTGGCTACACCTTC.

This chain joins TRBV28 and TRBJ1-4; D is unresolved. V lost 3 bases to trimming and J lost 7 bases, with 9 bases between them. Germline V gene data show CDR1 as MDHEN and CDR2 as SYDVKM. The CDR3 has 13 amino acids. The DNA of the CDR3 is TGTGCCAGCAGTTTCAAATCCTTTGAAAAACTGTTTTTT. It translates to CASSFKSFEKLFF.

This clonotype was seen a few times. The chain has TRBV27 and TRBJ2-7; 9 bases are shared with TRBD1. The CDR3 totals 18 residues. V was clipped by 4 bases and J by 1 base; unmatched bases: 14. The germline V gene has CDR1 MNHEY and CDR2 SMNVEV (reference sequence). The CDR3 nucleotides read TGTGCCAGCAGTTCGGACACACCGGGACAGGGCGCTTCCTACGAGCAGTACTTC. It encodes CASSSDTPGQGASYEQYF.

This clonotype came up many times. V gene TRBV20-1 combines with J gene TRBJ1-2; 7 bases fit TRBD1. The CDR3 sequence is 14 residues long. Losses at the gene ends were 3 bases for V and 4 bases for J; bases not matched to a gene: 8. CDR1 is DFQATT and CDR2 is SNEGSKA in the germline V gene (reference sequence). The DNA for the CDR3 is TGCAGTGCTAGTGCCGGGACAGCGATCTATGGCTACACCTTC. This gives the protein CSASAGTAIYGYTF.

J is TRBJ2-7 and V is TRBV7-2; 9 bases match TRBD2. Trimming took 0 bases from V and 2 from J; bases not matched to a gene: 5. The CDR3 is 16 amino acids. Germline CDR1 reads SGHTA; CDR2 reads FQGNSA. CDR3 sequence reads: CASSLAMTSGTYEQYF. Written as DNA, the CDR3 is TGTGCCAGCAGCTTAGCGATGACTAGCGGAACCTACGAGCAGTACTTC.

Concerning this clonotype: This may be a read error: a much more frequent sequence differs by one nucleotide. The chain has TRBV7-3 and TRBJ2-3; the D gene is possibly TRBD2 (6 bases). The length of the CDR3 is 16 residues. Per the germline V gene, CDR1 is SGHTA and CDR2 is FQGTGA. CDR3 nucleotides: TGTGCCAGCAGCTTAAATGGCGGGACGTTGGGCGATATGCAGTATTTT. Translated, it gives CASSLNGGTLGDMQYF.

At least ten counts were recorded for this clonotype. The genes are TRBV5-1 and TRBJ2-7; the match to TRBD2 covers 8 bases. V lost 0 bases to trimming and J lost 2 bases; unmatched junction nucleotides: 4. The CDR3 extends over 15 amino acids. Germline assignment: CDR1 SGHRS and CDR2 YFSETQ. CDR3 sequence (DNA): TGCGCCAGCAGCTTGGCGGCGGGGGGTCCCTACGAGCAGTACTTC. Protein: CASSLAAGGPYEQYF.

This clonotype was counted at least ten times. The chain employs TRBV12-3 or TRBV12-4 and TRBJ2-1; 7 nucleotides match TRBD2. Unmatched junction bases numbered 6, after V lost 4 bases and J lost 9 bases. The CDR3 extends over 13 amino acids. Here the CDR3 DNA reads TGTGCCAGCAGTTGGTCAGCGGGAACTGAGCAGTTCTTC. Encoded protein: CASSWSAGTEQFF.

The rearrangement uses TRBV24-1 and TRBJ2-1; D not certain. The CDR3 consists of 15 residues. CDR1 and CDR2 (germline): KGHDR, SFDVKD. V gave up 3 bases and J gave up 7 bases, with 15 bases separating them. This CDR3 reads CATSDPRTSRNEQFF. The CDR3 DNA reads as TGTGCCACCAGTGATCCCCGGACGAGTCGGAATGAGCAGTTCTTC.

There are many counts of this clonotype. This chain's CDR3 is CASSFKDTNNEQFF. The CDR3 region has the DNA TGTGCCAGCAGTTTCAAGGACACCAACAATGAGCAGTTCTTC. The rearrangement links TRBV27 to TRBJ2-1; a possible D gene is TRBD1 (5 bases). CDR1 MNHEY and CDR2 SMNVEV come from the germline V gene (reference sequence). The CDR3 is made up of 14 amino acids. V lost 3 bases to trimming and J lost 5 bases, with 11 bases between them.

A few counts support this clonotype. The chain combines TRBV3-1 with TRBJ2-7; D uncertain. The V gene's germline CDR1 is LGHDT and CDR2 YNNKEL (reference sequence). Trimming cost V 6 bases and J 5 bases, with 11 bases left between them. The CDR3 covers 12 residues. CDR3 protein: CASRSYENEQYF. CDR3 coding DNA: TGTGCCAGCAGGTCTTACGAGAACGAGCAGTACTTC.

V gene TRBV7-2 combines with J gene TRBJ2-3; a weak D match, TRBD2 (6 bases). CDR1 and CDR2 (germline): SGHTA, FQGNSA. V lost 4 bases to trimming and J lost 6 bases, with 14 bases between them. The CDR3 contains 14 residues. CDR3 amino acids: CASSSGTFLDTQYF. In DNA, the CDR3 is TGTGCCAGCAGCTCAGGGACTTTTCTTGATACGCAGTATTTT.

The CDR3, as DNA: TGTGCCAGCAGTTTTACTGAGGAGGTGAGATACGAGCAGTACTTC. Translated: CASSFTEEVRYEQYF. The gene calls are TRBV28 and TRBJ2-7; D is perhaps TRBD2 (5 bases). Trimming removed 3 bases at V and 4 bases at J, with 16 bases between. Germline loops: CDR1 MDHEN, CDR2 SYDVKM. The CDR3 loop spans 15 amino acids.

This clonotype was recorded at least ten times. The chain couples TRBV20-1 to TRBJ2-7; TRBD2 agrees at 7 bases. The CDR3 is 12 residues long. Germline CDR1 reads DFQATT; CDR2 reads SNEGSKA (reference sequence). V shed 6 bases, J shed 2 bases, and the junction held 4 bases outside the gene matches. CDR3 sequence reads: CSADGGTYEQYF. The CDR3 DNA follows: TGCAGTGCAGACGGGGGGACCTACGAGCAGTACTTC.

J is TRBJ1-2 and V is TRBV14, with D possibly matching TRBD1 (6 bases). Germline CDR1 is SGHDN and CDR2 is FVKESK. This CDR3 comprises 15 residues. The V end lost 4 bases, the J end lost 8 bases, and 20 bases lay between the germline ends. CDR3 residues: CASSRPDWDIGGYTF. As DNA, the CDR3 is TGTGCCAGCAGCCGCCCCGACTGGGACATCGGGGGCTACACCTTC. Looking up the rest from reference TRBV14 and TRBJ1-2 gives the full variable domain: EAGVTQFPSHSVIEKGQTVTLRCDPISGHDNLYWYRRVMGKEIKFLLHFVKESKQDESGMPNNRFLAERTGGTYSTLKVQPAELEDSGVYFCASSRPDWDIGGYTFGSGTRLTVV.

The rearrangement links TRBV5-5 to TRBJ2-1; D is possibly TRBD2 (6 bases). Trimming took off 7 bases at V and 9 bases at J, with 11 bases between the two ends. The CDR3 has 11 residues. Germline CDR1 reads SGHKS; CDR2 reads YYEKEE (reference sequence). The CDR3 loop reads CASYHGGEQFF. CDR3 DNA: TGTGCCAGCTACCACGGGGGTGAGCAGTTCTTC.

This clonotype appeared many times. This CDR3 reads CATSGAAGELFF. As DNA, the CDR3 is TGTGCCACCAGTGGGGCGGCCGGGGAGCTGTTTTTT. V usage is TRBV24-1 and J usage is TRBJ2-2, with D unclear. With 5 bases removed from V and 6 bases from J, the gap between germline ends came to 6 bases. Per germline, CDR1 KGHDR and CDR2 SFDVKD. This CDR3 spans 12 amino acids.

This clonotype was seen ten or more times. The chain has TRBV7-9 and TRBJ2-5; no reliable D call. The CDR3 totals 13 residues. CDR1 is SEHNR and CDR2 is FQNEAQ in the germline V gene (reference sequence). V lost 6 bases and J 2 bases, leaving 10 bases between the germline ends. CDR3 sequence reads: CASSLADQETQYF. Here the CDR3 DNA reads TGTGCCAGCAGTTTGGCAGATCAAGAGACCCAGTACTTC.

This clonotype was picked up many times. The chain links TRBV12-3 or TRBV12-4 to TRBJ1-2, with no clear D. The CDR3 is 12 amino acids. V lost 7 bases, J lost 5 bases, and 11 bases lay in between. The DNA of the CDR3 is TGTGCCAGCACCACCGTAGGATATGGCTACACCTTC. Residues: CASTTVGYGYTF.

This clonotype was observed many times. The chain combines TRBV12-3 or TRBV12-4 with TRBJ2-5; perhaps TRBD2 as D (6 bases). CDR3 length equals 13 residues. Trimming took 5 bases from V and 5 from J, leaving 12 bases between them. For the CDR3, the DNA is TGTGCCAGCAGTCAGGACTATGTGGAGACCCAGTACTTC. Translated: CASSQDYVETQYF.

A few counts support this clonotype. V and J are TRBV19 and TRBJ2-7, with 9 nucleotides matching TRBD1. Germline V gene lookup returns CDR1 LNHDA and CDR2 SQIVND (reference sequence). The CDR3 is 16 amino acids. V shed 5 bases and J 6 bases; nucleotides not matched to a gene: 14. Here the CDR3 reads CASSLDPPGQGGEQYF. The CDR3 nucleotides read TGTGCCAGTAGTCTCGACCCACCGGGACAGGGTGGCGAGCAGTACTTC.

This clonotype was counted a few times. The CDR3 sequence: CASSTSDSYMGQFF. The CDR3 DNA follows: TGTGCCAGCAGTACTAGTGACTCCTACATGGGGCAGTTCTTC. The gene calls are TRBV2 and TRBJ2-1; weak D call: TRBD2 (5 bases). Trimming stripped 5 bases from V and 12 bases from J, with 20 bases between. CDR3 size: 14 residues. CDR1 and CDR2 from the germline V gene are SNHLY and FYNNEI.